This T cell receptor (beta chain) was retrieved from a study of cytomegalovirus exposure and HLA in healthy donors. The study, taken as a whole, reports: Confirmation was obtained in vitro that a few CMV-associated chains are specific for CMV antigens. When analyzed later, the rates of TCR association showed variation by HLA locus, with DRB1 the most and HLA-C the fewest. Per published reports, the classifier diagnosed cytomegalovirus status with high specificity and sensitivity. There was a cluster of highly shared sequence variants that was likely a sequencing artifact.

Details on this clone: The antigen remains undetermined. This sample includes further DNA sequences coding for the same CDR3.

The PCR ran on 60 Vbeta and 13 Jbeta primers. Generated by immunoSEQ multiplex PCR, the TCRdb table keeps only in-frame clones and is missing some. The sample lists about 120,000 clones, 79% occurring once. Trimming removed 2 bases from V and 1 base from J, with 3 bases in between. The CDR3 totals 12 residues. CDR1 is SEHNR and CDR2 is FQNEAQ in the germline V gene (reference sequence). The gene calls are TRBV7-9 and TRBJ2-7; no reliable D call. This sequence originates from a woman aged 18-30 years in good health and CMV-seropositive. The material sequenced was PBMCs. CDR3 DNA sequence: TGTGCCAGCAGCTTAACTTCCTACGAGCAGTACTTC. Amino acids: CASSLTSYEQYF.